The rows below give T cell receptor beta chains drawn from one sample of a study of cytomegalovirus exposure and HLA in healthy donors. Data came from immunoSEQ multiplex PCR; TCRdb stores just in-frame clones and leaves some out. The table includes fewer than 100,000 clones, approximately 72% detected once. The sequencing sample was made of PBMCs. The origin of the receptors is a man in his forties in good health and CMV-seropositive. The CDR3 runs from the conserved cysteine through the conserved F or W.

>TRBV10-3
CAISERQAYEQYF
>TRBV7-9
CSSSFTSGRDEQFF
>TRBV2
CASRQTGTGGSQPQHF
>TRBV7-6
CASSQGQGHEQYF
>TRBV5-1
CASSLGSTQETQYF
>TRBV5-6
CASSLGGFSNQPQHF
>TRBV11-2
CASSSGLAANEQFF
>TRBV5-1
CASSLGTSGPSTDTQYF
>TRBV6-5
CASSSLGQLNYGYTF
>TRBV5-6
CASSRTGVAYEQYF
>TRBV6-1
CASNKAPDRDYEQYF
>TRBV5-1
CASSTPGQGASKLFF
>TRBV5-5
CASSGHPGQRQLTNEKLFF
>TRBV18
CASSREAASYEQYF
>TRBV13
CASSSSEETQYF
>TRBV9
CASSVGVRGVEQYF
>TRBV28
CASSLVYNEQFF
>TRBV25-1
CASSEQGASTEAFF
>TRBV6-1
CASGVGPSGLNYGYTF
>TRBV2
CASGGTGGAVTDTQYF
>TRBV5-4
CASSLGGASSYNEQFF
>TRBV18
CASSPFTDQETQYF
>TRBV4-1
CASSQRTGEDVTQYF
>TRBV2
CASSEDSSYEQYF
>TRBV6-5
CASRHRDRGPYEQYF
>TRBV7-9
CASSPPIQGSPLHF
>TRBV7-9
CASSGRSYEQYF
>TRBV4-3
CASSPIAGAPSHEQFF
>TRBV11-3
CASSLTAQETQYF
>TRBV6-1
CASSEGTPRTGVYGYTF
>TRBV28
CASSPGGESTGELFF
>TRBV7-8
CASSQSPGLDGYTF
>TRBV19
CASSSQGKREKLFF
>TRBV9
CASSPHQGADEQYF
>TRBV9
CASSVGVSGGFTEAFF
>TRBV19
CASIGTGGRSGANVLTF
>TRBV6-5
CASRTRQGAHEQYF
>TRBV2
CASSQTGKDTEAFF
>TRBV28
CASSYLKRSSNSRENLLDNEKLFF
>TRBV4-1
CASSQGGYDQETQYF
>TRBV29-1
CSVVPAGSYEQYF
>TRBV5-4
CASSAISGTATF
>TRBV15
CATSGYRGNTEAFF
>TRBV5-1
CASSPQGPNTEAFF
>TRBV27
CASSSGRFSYEQYF
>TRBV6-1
CASSASRMDGYTF
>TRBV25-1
CASSEGQGSYEQYF
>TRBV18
CASSQQGGDTEAFF
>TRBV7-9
CASRAGQGTDTQYF
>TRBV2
CASSEVGGYVGYTF
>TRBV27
CASSQPLSGQGRDEQFF
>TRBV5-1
CASSLGHRDISTDTQYF
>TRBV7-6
CASSSSPYEQYF